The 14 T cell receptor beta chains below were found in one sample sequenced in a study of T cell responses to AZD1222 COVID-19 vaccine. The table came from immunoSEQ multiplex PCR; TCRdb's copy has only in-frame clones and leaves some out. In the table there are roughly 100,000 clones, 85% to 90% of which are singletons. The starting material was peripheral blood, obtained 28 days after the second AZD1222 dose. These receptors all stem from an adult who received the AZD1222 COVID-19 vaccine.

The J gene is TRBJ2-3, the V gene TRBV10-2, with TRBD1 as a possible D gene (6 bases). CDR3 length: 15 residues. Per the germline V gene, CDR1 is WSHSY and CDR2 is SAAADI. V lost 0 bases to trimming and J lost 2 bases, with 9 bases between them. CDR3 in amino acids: CASSESGGPTDTQYF. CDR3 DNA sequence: TGCGCCAGCAGTGAGTCAGGGGGACCCACAGATACGCAGTATTTT.

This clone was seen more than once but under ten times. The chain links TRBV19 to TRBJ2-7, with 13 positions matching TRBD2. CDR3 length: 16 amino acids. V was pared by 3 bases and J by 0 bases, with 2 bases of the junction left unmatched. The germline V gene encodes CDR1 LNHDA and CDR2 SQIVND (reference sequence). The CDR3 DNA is TGTGCCAGTAGTATGGGACTAGCGGGGAGCTCCTACGAGCAGTACTTC. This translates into CASSMGLAGSSYEQYF. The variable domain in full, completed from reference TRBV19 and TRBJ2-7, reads DGGITQSPKYLFRKEGQNVTLSCEQNLNHDAMYWYRQDPGQGLRLIYYSQIVNDFQKGDIAEGYSVSREKKESFPLTVTSAQKNPTAFYLCASSMGLAGSSYEQYFGPGTRLTVT.

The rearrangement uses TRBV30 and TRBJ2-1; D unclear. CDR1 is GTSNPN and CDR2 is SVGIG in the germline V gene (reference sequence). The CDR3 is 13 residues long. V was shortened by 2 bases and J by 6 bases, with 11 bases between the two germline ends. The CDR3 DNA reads TGTGCCTGGAGTATCACTCTGGTCAATGAGCAGTTCTTC. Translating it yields CAWSITLVNEQFF. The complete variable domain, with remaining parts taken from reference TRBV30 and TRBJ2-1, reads SQTIHQWPATLVQPVGSPLSLECTVEGTSNPNLYWYRQAAGRGLQLLFYSVGIGQISSEVPQNLSASRPQDRQFILSSKKLLLSDSGFYLCAWSITLVNEQFFGPGTRLTVL.

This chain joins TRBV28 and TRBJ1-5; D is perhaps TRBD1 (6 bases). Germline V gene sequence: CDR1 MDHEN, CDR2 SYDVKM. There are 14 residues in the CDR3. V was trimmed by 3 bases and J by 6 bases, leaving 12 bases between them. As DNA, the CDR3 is TGTGCCAGCAGTTTGGGGGGCGGGGTTCAGCCCCAGCATTTT. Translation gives CASSLGGGVQPQHF.

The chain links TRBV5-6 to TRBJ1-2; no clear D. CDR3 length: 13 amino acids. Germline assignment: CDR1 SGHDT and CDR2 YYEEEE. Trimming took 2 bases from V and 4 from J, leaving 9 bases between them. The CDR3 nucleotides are TGTGCCAGCAGCTTACCTAATTTCTATGGCTACACCTTC. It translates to CASSLPNFYGYTF.

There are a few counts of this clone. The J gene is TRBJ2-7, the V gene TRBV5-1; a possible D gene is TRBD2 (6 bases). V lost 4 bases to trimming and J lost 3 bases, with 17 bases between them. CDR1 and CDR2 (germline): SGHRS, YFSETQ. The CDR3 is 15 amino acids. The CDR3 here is CASSTPERAHYEQYF. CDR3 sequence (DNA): TGCGCCAGCAGCACCCCAGAGCGGGCGCACTACGAGCAGTACTTC.

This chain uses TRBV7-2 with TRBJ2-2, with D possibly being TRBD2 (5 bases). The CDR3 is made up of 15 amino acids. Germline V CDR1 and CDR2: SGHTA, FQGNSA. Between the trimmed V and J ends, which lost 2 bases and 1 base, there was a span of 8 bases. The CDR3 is CASSLRSGNTGELFF. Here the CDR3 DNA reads TGTGCCAGCAGCTTACGGAGCGGGAACACCGGGGAGCTGTTTTTT.

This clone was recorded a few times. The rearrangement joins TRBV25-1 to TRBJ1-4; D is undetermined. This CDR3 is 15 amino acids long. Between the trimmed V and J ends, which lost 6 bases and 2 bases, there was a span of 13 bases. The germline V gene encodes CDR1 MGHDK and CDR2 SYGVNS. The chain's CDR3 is CASRRGRSTNEKLFF. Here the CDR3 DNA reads TGTGCCAGCAGGCGAGGGAGGTCGACTAATGAAAAACTGTTTTTT.

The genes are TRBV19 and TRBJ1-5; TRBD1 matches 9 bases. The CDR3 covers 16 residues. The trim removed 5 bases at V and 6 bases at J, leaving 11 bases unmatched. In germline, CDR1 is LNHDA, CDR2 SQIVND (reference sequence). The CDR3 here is CASSSGRDRVFQPQHF. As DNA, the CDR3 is TGTGCCAGTAGTTCGGGCCGGGACAGGGTATTTCAGCCCCAGCATTTT.

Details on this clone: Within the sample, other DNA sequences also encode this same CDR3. CDR3 DNA: TGCAGTGCTAGAGAAAATACCGAAGCTTTCTTT. This encodes CSARENTEAFF. The chain recombines TRBV20-1 with TRBJ1-1, with D uncertain. Per germline, CDR1 DFQATT and CDR2 SNEGSKA (reference sequence). The germline V and J ends were trimmed by 0 bases and 8 bases, with 7 bases remaining between them. The CDR3 is 11 amino acids.

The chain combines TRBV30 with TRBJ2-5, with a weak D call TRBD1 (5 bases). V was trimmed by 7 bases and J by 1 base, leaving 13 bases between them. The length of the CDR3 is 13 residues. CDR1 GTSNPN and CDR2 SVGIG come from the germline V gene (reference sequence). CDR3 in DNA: TGTGCCTCGAGCAGGACATCCCAAGAGACCCAGTACTTC. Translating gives CASSRTSQETQYF.

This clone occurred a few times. The CDR3 region is CASSKTGMNTEAFF. The DNA of the CDR3 is TGTGCCAGTAGTAAGACAGGGATGAACACTGAAGCTTTCTTT. The V gene is TRBV19, the J gene TRBJ1-1; the match to TRBD1 covers 7 bases. The germline V gene has CDR1 LNHDA and CDR2 SQIVND (reference sequence). V was clipped by 4 bases and J by 0 bases; unmatched bases: 2. The CDR3 consists of 14 residues.

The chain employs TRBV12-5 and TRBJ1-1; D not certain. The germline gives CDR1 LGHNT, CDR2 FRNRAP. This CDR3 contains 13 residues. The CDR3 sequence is CVTYPDAGTEAFF. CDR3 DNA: TGTGTTACGTACCCAGACGCGGGCACTGAAGCTTTCTTT.

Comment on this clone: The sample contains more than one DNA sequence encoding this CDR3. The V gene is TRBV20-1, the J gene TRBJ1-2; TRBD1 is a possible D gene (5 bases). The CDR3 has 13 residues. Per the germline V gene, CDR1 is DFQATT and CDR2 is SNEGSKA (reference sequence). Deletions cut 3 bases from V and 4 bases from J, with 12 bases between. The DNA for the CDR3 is TGCAGTGCTAGTGCCCCTAGGGGCTATGGCTACACCTTC. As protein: CSASAPRGYGYTF.